The sequence of this T cell receptor (beta chain) was determined in a study of blood T cell repertoires in COVID-19 (dated by TCRdb to 2018 to 2021). Background on the whole study: The collaborator samples originated in the United States, Italy and Spain and spanned the acute and convalescent phases of COVID-19. The prospective study material was composed of cDNA or gDNA derived from T cells, B-cell-depleted T cells, or PBMCs. Deeply sampled blood TCRbeta repertoires from subjects exposed to, actively infected with, or recovered from COVID-19 were included in the dataset. The repertoires were made available in a free public database intended to serve as a resource for research on the immune response to SARS-CoV-2. Samples came from the ongoing ImmuneRACE study (first 160 participants) plus 1,254 subjects from 6 global collaborators. Nearly every sample came with metadata listing a de-identified subject ID, COVID-19 status, age in years and sex. HLA class I and class II types, where available, came from metadata supplied by the sample provider rather than from assay-based typing. General findings and caveats noted by the study authors: The quantity of clinical and demographic metadata differed by source and by participant and was supplied without curation.

As to this clone: What antigen it recognizes has not been identified. Base qualities are missing; no much larger clone stands one base away.

Whole blood was collected in K2EDTA tubes by collaborating institutions according to the institutions' own protocols. For TCRbeta analysis, collaborator samples were shipped as frozen whole blood, as isolated PBMCs, or as DNA extracted from either sample type. TCRbeta CDR3 regions were amplified from genomic DNA by means of the immunoSEQ Assay, a bias-controlled multiplex PCR. The authors processed their data as follows. Nucleated cell counts per sample were estimated from amplification of reference gene primers within the assay. Sequence reads were collapsed and filtered to measure the absolute abundance of every unique TCRbeta CDR3 rearrangement. For each sample, productive Simpson clonality was calculated as the square root of Simpson's diversity index over productive rearrangements. TCRdb retrieved this table from immuneACCESS and kept in-frame rearrangements only. Not all clones are present; in checked studies, unresolved V genes account for under half, and no reason is known for the remainder. That table furnishes V, J and clone size, whereas the DNA furnished D and trimming. Here the sample has some 220,000 clones; almost 85% occur a single time. Together, the top ten hold more than 4% of the sample.

This TCR derives from a man aged 50 to 60 with acute or convalescent COVID-19. Sequencing was performed on peripheral blood.

In nucleotides, the sequence is TGTGCCAGTAGTCCCCGAGGCAACACTGAAGCTTTCTTT. Its amino acids are CASSPRGNTEAFF. Recombination joined TRBV19 with TRBJ1-1, with the D gene not confidently named. The germline ends are 9 bases apart after V is trimmed by 5 bases and J by 2 bases. CDR1 is given as LNHDA and CDR2 as SQIVND, both from the germline V gene (reference sequence). Inclusive of the bounding cysteine and phenylalanine, the CDR3 is 13 residues long. The DNA shown is the 39-base CDR3, in frame from base 1.